This T cell receptor beta chain originates from a study of T cell repertoires in cytomegalovirus infection. From germline, CDR1 is SGHTA and CDR2 FQGTGA. The length of the CDR3 is 14 residues. With 1 base removed from V and 8 bases from J, the gap between germline ends came to 12 bases. In TCRdb, the reads were re-called with MiXCR into one record per CDR3 protein. This sample yields 450,000 to 650,000 distinct CDR3 sequences, of which approximately 26% are seen a single time; around 13% belongs to the top ten. This clonotype was picked up many times. Sequencing was performed on PBMCs. V usage is TRBV7-3 and J usage is TRBJ2-1; D could derive from TRBD1 or TRBD2 (5 bases each). The clonotype originates from a human donor in good health (CMV status not recorded). Some clones in this sample may be carry-over from other donors' samples. The CDR3, as DNA: TGTGCCAGCAGCTTAAACTTTGTGGGGGATGAGCAGTTCTTC. Residues: CASSLNFVGDEQFF.